Following are 24 T cell receptor beta chains from one sample sequenced in a study of blood T cell repertoires in COVID-19. Using immunoSEQ multiplex PCR, the repertoire was profiled, and TCRdb retains in-frame clones only, with some absent. Of about 180,000 clones listed, approximately 80% are singletons. The sequenced sample consisted of PBMCs or T cells enriched from blood (not recorded which). The origin of the receptors is a man aged 55 to 70 who had been exposed to COVID-19.

The rearrangement links TRBV5-4 to TRBJ1-2, with 10 nucleotides matching TRBD1. V shed 3 bases, J shed 8 bases, and the junction held 10 bases outside the gene matches. The CDR3 totals 15 residues. Germline lookup yields CDR1 SGHNT and CDR2 YYREEE (reference sequence). The CDR3 region is CASSWEPTGGGGYTF. The DNA of the CDR3 is TGTGCCAGCAGCTGGGAACCGACAGGGGGCGGGGGCTACACCTTC.

Here the CDR3 DNA reads TGTGCCAATCCGAAGCCCGCAGGGGTCAACTACAATGAGCAGTTCTTC. It translates to CANPKPAGVNYNEQFF. The V and J genes are TRBV19 and TRBJ2-1, with a weak D call TRBD1 (6 bases). The CDR3 has 16 amino acids. Germline V gene sequence: CDR1 LNHDA, CDR2 SQIVND (reference sequence). With 10 bases removed from V and 3 bases from J, the gap between germline ends came to 22 bases.

This rearrangement joins TRBV2 to TRBJ1-5; D uncertain. Germline values: CDR1 SNHLY, CDR2 FYNNEI. Trimming cost V 5 bases and J 0 bases, with 11 bases left between them. The CDR3 runs 15 residues. The CDR3 coding sequence is TGTGCCAGCAGTCGGATCGGGGATAGCAATCAGCCCCAGCATTTT. Its protein product is CASSRIGDSNQPQHF.

The chain recombines TRBV3-1 (or the pseudogene TRBV3-2) with TRBJ1-5; D might be TRBD1 (5 bases). This CDR3 is 12 amino acids long. V shed 8 bases and J shed 6 bases, with 11 bases lying between them. Germline values: CDR1 LGHDT, CDR2 YNNKEL (reference sequence). The CDR3 bases are TGTGCCAGCGGTTTTAGGGGTCAGCCCCAGCATTTT. Translation gives CASGFRGQPQHF.

As regards this clone: The same CDR3 arises from other DNA sequences in this sample as well. The CDR3 sequence: CASSLTGGTDTQYF. In nucleotides, the CDR3 is TGTGCCAGCAGCTTAACCGGCGGGACAGATACGCAGTATTTT. This chain connects TRBV7-3 to TRBJ2-3, with TRBD2 as a possible D gene (5 bases). Germline V gene sequence: CDR1 SGHTA, CDR2 FQGTGA. V was cut by 0 bases and J by 3 bases, with 7 bases left in between. CDR3 length: 14 amino acids. Supplemented by reference TRBV7-3 and TRBJ2-3, the full variable domain reads GAGVSQTPSNKVTEKGKYVELRCDPISGHTALYWYRQSLGQGPEFLIYFQGTGAADDSGLPNDRFFAVRPEGSVSTLKIQRTERGDSAVYLCASSLTGGTDTQYFGPGTRLTVL.

The chain uses TRBV23-1 and TRBJ2-5; possibly TRBD1 for D (5 bases). TRBV23-1 is treated as an ORF (open reading frame) with a function not yet certain. Deletions cut 7 bases from V and 2 bases from J, with 11 bases between. This CDR3 region has 13 residues. In DNA form, the CDR3 reads TGCGCCAGCACCCCAGACAGTCAAGAGACCCAGTACTTC. This translates into CASTPDSQETQYF.

The genes are TRBV30 and TRBJ2-2, with no clear D. There are 14 residues in the CDR3. CDR1 is GTSNPN, CDR2 SVGIG, per germline (reference sequence). Trimming shortened V by 4 bases and J by 4 bases, and 13 bases separated the two germline ends. The CDR3 coding sequence is TGTGCCTGGACTAAGGTTGGGCTCACCGGGGAGCTGTTTTTT. Translated, it gives CAWTKVGLTGELFF.

The chain uses TRBV5-1 and TRBJ1-1; 7 nucleotides line up with TRBD1. J lost 1 base, V lost 3 bases, and 3 bases had no gene match. This CDR3 is 14 amino acids long. CDR1 SGHRS and CDR2 YFSETQ come from the germline V gene. This CDR3 reads CASSYNRGNTEAFF. CDR3 sequence (DNA): TGCGCCAGCAGCTATAACAGGGGGAACACTGAAGCTTTCTTT. Based on the CDR3 plus reference TRBV5-1 and TRBJ1-1, the full variable domain is KAGVTQTPRYLIKTRGQQVTLSCSPISGHRSVSWYQQTPGQGLQFLFEYFSETQRNKGNFPGRFSGRQFSNSRSEMNVSTLELGDSALYLCASSYNRGNTEAFFGQGTRLTVV.

V gene TRBV7-3 combines with J gene TRBJ2-2; TRBD2 agrees at 13 bases. Germline V CDR1 and CDR2: SGHTA, FQGTGA. V was pared by 5 bases and J by 2 bases, with 8 bases of the junction left unmatched. CDR3 size: 18 residues. CDR3 protein: CASSPMGLAGINTGELFF. The CDR3 nucleotides read TGTGCCAGCAGCCCCATGGGACTAGCGGGGATCAACACCGGGGAGCTGTTTTTT.

The count of this clone is one. The CDR3 nucleotides are TGTGCCAGCAGGAATACAGGGGTAGCGGGGGAGCAGTTCTTC. It codes for CASRNTGVAGEQFF. The genes are TRBV19 and TRBJ2-1; TRBD2 is a possible D gene (8 bases). V lost 9 bases and J lost 10, with 22 bases in between. Germline assignment: CDR1 LNHDA and CDR2 SQIVND (reference sequence). CDR3 size: 14 residues.

The chain recombines TRBV5-1 with TRBJ1-1, with D tentatively TRBD1 (5 bases). The CDR3 length is 15 residues. Germline V gene data show CDR1 as SGHRS and CDR2 as YFSETQ. The V and J ends lost 5 bases and 0 bases respectively, with 14 bases between them. The CDR3 reads CASRSDGGMNTEAFF. CDR3 nucleotides: TGCGCCAGCAGATCGGACGGGGGGATGAACACTGAAGCTTTCTTT.

CDR3 DNA: TGTGCCAGCAGCCAAGGCGGACTAGCCGCTGAGCAGTTCTTC. It yields the protein CASSQGGLAAEQFF. This chain links TRBV14 with TRBJ2-1, with 8 positions matching TRBD2. The germline gives CDR1 SGHDN, CDR2 FVKESK. This CDR3 has 14 residues. Trimming removed 1 base from V and 9 bases from J; junction bases left unmatched: 5.

The gene calls are TRBV7-2 and TRBJ1-2; D is unresolved. Germline values: CDR1 SGHTA, CDR2 FQGNSA. V dropped 1 base and J dropped 4 bases, with 13 bases sitting between them. The CDR3 spans 15 residues. The DNA for the CDR3 is TGTGCCAGCAGCTTAGACCTGAGGGCAGGCTATGGCTACACCTTC. It encodes CASSLDLRAGYGYTF.

The chain carries TRBV14 and TRBJ2-1; possible D gene TRBD1, 6 bases. The ends were cut back, 1 base at V and 4 bases at J, with 11 bases in the middle. From germline, CDR1 is SGHDN and CDR2 FVKESK. This CDR3 spans 15 amino acids. This chain's CDR3 is CASSQGWTEYNEQFF. CDR3 in DNA: TGTGCCAGCAGCCAAGGCTGGACAGAGTACAATGAGCAGTTCTTC.

The rearrangement joins TRBV18 to TRBJ1-6; weak D call: TRBD1 (6 bases). This CDR3 comprises 15 residues. Germline CDR1 and CDR2: KGHSH and LQKENI. V was pared by 1 base and J by 5 bases, with 9 bases between. The CDR3 nucleotides read TGTGCCAGCTCACCACGGACAGATAATAATTCACCCCTCCACTTT. It yields the protein CASSPRTDNNSPLHF.

This chain uses TRBV30 with TRBJ2-7; tentative D call: TRBD2 (6 bases). V gave up 3 bases and J gave up 2 bases, with 20 bases separating them. CDR1 is GTSNPN, CDR2 SVGIG, per germline (reference sequence). There are 16 residues in the CDR3. CDR3 nucleotides: TGTGCCTGGAGGGAGGGAGAAGCGGGCAGACCCTACGAGCAGTACTTC. Its protein product is CAWREGEAGRPYEQYF.

This rearrangement joins TRBV5-1 to TRBJ2-1, with TRBD2 identical over 10 bases. Germline V CDR1 and CDR2: SGHRS, YFSETQ. The CDR3 has 18 amino acids. J lost 0 bases, V lost 3 bases, and 9 bases had no gene match. CDR3 loop: CASSSRLAGVSSYNEQFF. CDR3 in DNA: TGCGCCAGCAGCTCGAGGCTAGCGGGGGTAAGCTCCTACAATGAGCAGTTCTTC.

The chain combines TRBV19 with TRBJ1-1; TRBD1 matches at 7 bases. The CDR3 spans 13 residues. Unmatched junction bases numbered 3, after V lost 3 bases and J lost 5 bases. The germline V gene encodes CDR1 LNHDA and CDR2 SQIVND (reference sequence). CDR3 DNA sequence: TGTGCCAGTAGTATTGACAGGGCAACTGAAGCTTTCTTT. It is translated as CASSIDRATEAFF.

V is TRBV7-9 and J is TRBJ1-2; TRBD1 matches 11 bases. Looked up from germline, CDR1 is SEHNR and CDR2 is FQNEAQ (reference sequence). CDR3 length: 18 amino acids. After removal of 5 bases from V and 4 bases from J, the junction contained 15 bases not matched to a gene. The CDR3 DNA is TGTGCCAGCAGCGTCGCCGGGACAGGGGGTAGATGGGTCTATGGCTACACCTTC. Translated, it gives CASSVAGTGGRWVYGYTF.

This rearrangement joins TRBV27 to TRBJ1-5; a weak D match, TRBD1 (5 bases). Trimming removed 2 bases from V and 4 bases from J, with 9 bases in between. Germline V CDR1 and CDR2: MNHEY, SMNVEV (reference sequence). CDR3 length: 14 amino acids. The CDR3 here is CASSLVGTNQPQHF. The CDR3 nucleotides are TGTGCCAGCAGTTTAGTGGGGACTAATCAGCCCCAGCATTTT.

The chain couples TRBV14 to TRBJ1-2; D is unresolved. V lost 0 bases and J 8 bases, leaving 16 bases between the germline ends. The V gene's germline CDR1 is SGHDN and CDR2 FVKESK. CDR3 length equals 15 residues. The DNA of the CDR3 is TGTGCCAGCAGCCAAGATCTTAGGGAGCTCGGGGGCTACACCTTC. Protein: CASSQDLRELGGYTF.

In this sample, this clone turned up once. This chain joins TRBV9 and TRBJ2-1; 7 bases line up with TRBD2. This CDR3 has 16 amino acids. CDR1 is SGDLS, CDR2 YYNGEE, per germline. Germline trimming cut 0 bases from V and 5 bases from J; bases unmatched to any gene: 8. In DNA form, the CDR3 reads TGTGCCAGCAGCGTAGGGCTAGCGGCGAGTGACAATGAGCAGTTCTTC. The encoded protein is CASSVGLAASDNEQFF.

The chain joins TRBV27 to TRBJ1-6; maybe TRBD1 (5 bases). Per the germline V gene, CDR1 is MNHEY and CDR2 is SMNVEV (reference sequence). The CDR3 is made up of 15 amino acids. Between the trimmed V and J ends, which lost 5 bases and 4 bases, there was a span of 12 bases. The CDR3 here is CASSGPQGYNSPLHF. CDR3 DNA: TGTGCCAGCAGTGGCCCCCAGGGTTATAATTCACCCCTCCACTTT.

The V call is TRBV19, the J call TRBJ2-2; D not certain. Germline V lookup: CDR1 LNHDA, CDR2 SQIVND (reference sequence). The germline V and J ends were trimmed by 1 base and 3 bases, with 9 bases remaining between them. The CDR3 extends over 15 amino acids. The CDR3 here is CASSIVDTYTGELFF. The CDR3 DNA follows: TGTGCCAGTAGTATAGTAGACACATACACCGGGGAGCTGTTTTTT. Full variable domain (missing parts from reference TRBV19 and TRBJ2-2): DGGITQSPKYLFRKEGQNVTLSCEQNLNHDAMYWYRQDPGQGLRLIYYSQIVNDFQKGDIAEGYSVSREKKESFPLTVTSAQKNPTAFYLCASSIVDTYTGELFFGEGSRLTVL.